Following are 21 T cell receptor beta chains from one sample sequenced in a study of T cells in localized non-small cell lung cancer. The assay was immunoSEQ multiplex PCR, and TCRdb's table has in-frame clones only and misses some. The sample has 30,000 to 40,000 clones, around 82% seen once; the top ten hold roughly a third. Sample: peripheral blood, taken before any cancer treatment. Receptors were obtained from a male donor aged 60 or over with stage II squamous cell lung carcinoma.

The chain uses TRBV5-4 and TRBJ2-6, with D uncertain. Trimming shortened V by 2 bases and J by 0 bases, and 6 bases separated the two germline ends. CDR1 is SGHNT and CDR2 is YYREEE in the germline V gene (reference sequence). This CDR3 has 15 residues. CDR3 sequence: CASSLVSSGANVLTF. In nucleotides, the CDR3 is TGTGCCAGCAGCTTAGTAAGCTCTGGGGCCAACGTCCTGACTTTC.

Sample share makes this clone medium-sized. This chain joins TRBV13 and TRBJ2-7; TRBD1 agrees at 7 bases. CDR1 is PRHDT, CDR2 FYEKMQ, per germline (reference sequence). Trimming took 3 bases from V and 1 from J; bases not matched to a gene: 9. The length of the CDR3 is 16 residues. CDR3 amino acids: CASSLRQGVISYEQYF. CDR3 nucleotide sequence: TGTGCCAGCAGCTTGAGACAGGGTGTAATATCCTACGAGCAGTACTTC.

This clone has only one observation. V usage is TRBV5-4 and J usage is TRBJ2-2, with 9 bases fitting TRBD2. This CDR3 contains 17 residues. The germline CDR1 and CDR2 sequences are SGHNT and YYREEE (reference sequence). The junction had 14 bases not matched to a gene; V was cut back by 4 bases and J by 7 bases. CDR3 DNA sequence: TGTGCCAGCAGCGCCCCGGGGACTAGCTGGAGGAACGGGGAGCTGTTTTTT. Amino acid sequence: CASSAPGTSWRNGELFF. Filled out from reference TRBV5-4 and TRBJ2-2, the complete variable domain reads ETGVTQSPTHLIKTRGQQVTLRCSSQSGHNTVSWYQQALGQGPQFIFQYYREEENGRGNFPPRFSGLQFPNYSSELNVNALELDDSALYLCASSAPGTSWRNGELFFGEGSRLTVL.

This clone was counted between two and nine times. V usage is TRBV5-1 and J usage is TRBJ1-1; D remains unclear. Germline V gene data show CDR1 as SGHRS and CDR2 as YFSETQ. V was trimmed by 3 bases and J by 2 bases, leaving 11 bases between them. The CDR3 has 14 amino acids. CDR3 bases: TGCGCCAGCAGCTCATCCGGGGTAAACACTGAAGCTTTCTTT. It encodes CASSSSGVNTEAFF.

The rearrangement links TRBV18 to TRBJ1-2, with a tentative D call TRBD1 (6 bases). The CDR3 runs 15 residues. Germline V gene sequence: CDR1 KGHSH, CDR2 LQKENI. V dropped 1 base and J dropped 1 base, with 10 bases sitting between them. CDR3 sequence: CASSPQGENNYGYTF. In DNA form, the CDR3 reads TGTGCCAGCTCACCACAGGGGGAAAATAACTATGGCTACACCTTC.

This chain connects TRBV18 to TRBJ1-1; a weak D match, TRBD1 (5 bases). V was trimmed by 4 bases and J by 0 bases, leaving 6 bases between them. The CDR3 extends over 13 amino acids. CDR1 and CDR2 from the germline V gene are KGHSH and LQKENI. The CDR3 region is CASSRQLNTEAFF. Here the CDR3 DNA reads TGTGCCAGCTCACGACAGTTGAACACTGAAGCTTTCTTT. Full variable domain (rest looked up from reference TRBV18 and TRBJ1-1): NAGVMQNPRHLVRRRGQEARLRCSPMKGHSHVYWYRQLPEEGLKFMVYLQKENIIDESGMPKERFSAEFPKEGPSILRIQQVVRGDSAAYFCASSRQLNTEAFFGQGTRLTVV.

V is TRBV6-5 and J is TRBJ1-2; TRBD1 might be the D (6 bases). CDR3 length: 14 amino acids. The germline gives CDR1 MNHEY, CDR2 SVGAGI. Trimming left V 2 bases short and J 4 bases short, with 11 bases between. CDR3 residues: CASSYDARGYGYTF. The CDR3 nucleotides are TGTGCCAGCAGTTACGACGCCAGGGGCTATGGCTACACCTTC.

This chain joins TRBV4-2 and TRBJ2-3; D gene unclear. The V gene's germline CDR1 is LGHNA and CDR2 YNFKEQ. Between the trimmed V and J ends, which lost 1 base and 4 bases, there was a span of 6 bases. This CDR3 is 13 amino acids long. The CDR3 protein is CASSQGEADTQYF. The CDR3 nucleotides are TGTGCCAGCAGCCAAGGCGAAGCAGATACGCAGTATTTT.

This clone has only one observation. This chain uses TRBV15 with TRBJ2-1, with TRBD1 as a possible D gene (5 bases). The CDR3 length is 16 residues. The germline gives CDR1 LNHNV, CDR2 YYDKDF (reference sequence). V lost 0 bases and J 0 bases, leaving 9 bases between the germline ends. CDR3 sequence: CATSREWGSSYNEQFF. As DNA, the CDR3 is TGTGCCACCAGCAGAGAATGGGGCAGCTCCTACAATGAGCAGTTCTTC.

This clone has just one count. This chain connects TRBV5-6 to TRBJ2-7; a weak D match, TRBD1 (6 bases). Germline V lookup: CDR1 SGHDT, CDR2 YYEEEE. V gave up 2 bases and J gave up 5 bases, with 11 bases separating them. The CDR3 runs 13 residues. In nucleotides, the CDR3 is TGTGCCAGCAGCTTCACAGGGCGGAACGAGCAGTACTTC. Protein sequence: CASSFTGRNEQYF.

This clone was seen a few times. The chain links TRBV29-1 to TRBJ1-1, with D uncertain. The V gene's germline CDR1 is SQVTM and CDR2 ANQGSEA. The CDR3 sequence is 8 residues long. CDR3: CFSPEAFF. DNA for the CDR3: TGCTTCTCCCCTGAAGCTTTCTTT.

V gene TRBV11-3 combines with J gene TRBJ2-7; TRBD1 might be the D (5 bases). This CDR3 contains 13 residues. Between the trimmed V and J ends, which lost 5 bases and 6 bases, there was a span of 14 bases. Germline values: CDR1 SGHNT, CDR2 YENEEA. The CDR3 sequence: CASSPRGQGEQYF. CDR3 DNA: TGTGCCAGCAGCCCCCGTGGGCAGGGCGAGCAGTACTTC.

The J gene is TRBJ2-7, the V gene TRBV6-6; possibly TRBD2 for D (6 bases). The V end lost 6 bases, the J end lost 3 bases, and 15 bases lay between the germline ends. There are 14 residues in the CDR3. Germline CDR1 reads MNHNY; CDR2 reads SVGAGI (reference sequence). CDR3 protein: CASRDGGRYYEQYF. CDR3 sequence (DNA): TGTGCCAGCAGGGACGGGGGACGCTACTACGAGCAGTACTTC.

The chain joins TRBV13 to TRBJ2-5; tentatively, D is TRBD1 or TRBD2 (5 bases each). The germline CDR1 and CDR2 sequences are PRHDT and FYEKMQ (reference sequence). V shed 0 bases and J shed 4 bases, with 12 bases lying between them. This CDR3 contains 15 residues. The CDR3 spells CASSLGGEGRETQYF. The CDR3 DNA reads as TGTGCCAGCAGCTTAGGGGGGGAAGGGAGAGAGACCCAGTACTTC.

The sample holds a few counts of this clone. The V gene is TRBV25-1, the J gene TRBJ2-7; D is possibly TRBD1 (5 bases). CDR1 is MGHDK, CDR2 SYGVNS, per germline. This CDR3 has 11 amino acids. The ends were cut back, 8 bases at V and 7 bases at J, with 12 bases in the middle. CDR3 residues: CASGLGDEQYF. The CDR3 DNA is TGTGCCAGCGGCCTAGGGGATGAGCAGTACTTC.

This chain joins TRBV7-2 and TRBJ2-3; 7 positions agree with TRBD2. J lost 2 bases, V lost 5 bases, and 13 bases had no gene match. The CDR3 spans 17 residues. Germline CDR1 is SGHTA and CDR2 is FQGNSA. CDR3 sequence: CASSRGLRGKFTDTQYF. In DNA form, the CDR3 reads TGTGCCAGCAGCCGGGGGTTGCGGGGGAAGTTCACAGATACGCAGTATTTT.

The V gene is TRBV19, the J gene TRBJ1-2; weak D call: TRBD1 (5 bases). The CDR3 contains 15 residues. Germline values: CDR1 LNHDA, CDR2 SQIVND (reference sequence). Trimming pared 4 bases from V and 7 bases from J, leaving 19 bases between. As DNA, the CDR3 is TGTGCCAGTAGTAGGGGTCTTGGGGGTGAAATTGGCTACACCTTC. Protein: CASSRGLGGEIGYTF.

CDR3 nucleotides: TGTGCCAGCAGCTTAGCCCATCGACTAGCGGAGGCGGCCAATGAGCAGTTCTTC. It specifies CASSLAHRLAEAANEQFF. The chain is built from TRBV7-8 and TRBJ2-1; 9 nucleotides align to TRBD2. The CDR3 is made up of 18 amino acids. The V segment lost 0 bases and the J segment 6 bases; nucleotides outside the gene matches: 12. The germline V gene has CDR1 SGHVS and CDR2 FQNEAQ.

This clone was picked up a small number of times. The chain couples TRBV19 to TRBJ1-5, with D tentatively TRBD1 (5 bases). V was clipped by 6 bases and J by 6 bases, with 12 bases between them. The length of the CDR3 is 13 residues. Germline CDR1 and CDR2: LNHDA and SQIVND (reference sequence). CDR3: CASSPDIGQPQHF. CDR3 coding DNA: TGTGCCAGTAGCCCGGACATCGGTCAGCCCCAGCATTTT.

This chain links TRBV5-1 with TRBJ1-1; no clear D. CDR1 is SGHRS, CDR2 YFSETQ, per germline. This CDR3 spans 13 amino acids. The V end lost 4 bases, the J end lost 14 bases, and 21 bases lay between the germline ends. CDR3 nucleotides: TGCGCCAGCAGCCTGGACCACCCCATGGGCGTCTTCTTT. It yields the protein CASSLDHPMGVFF.

This clone was seen more than once but under ten times. The chain couples TRBV5-6 to TRBJ1-2, with 11 bases lining up with TRBD1. The CDR3 is 17 amino acids. CDR1 and CDR2 from the germline V gene are SGHDT and YYEEEE. The V segment lost 3 bases and the J segment 4 bases; nucleotides outside the gene matches: 11. DNA for the CDR3: TGTGCCAGCAGCTCCTCCGGGACAGGGGGTACCTTCTATGGCTACACCTTC. It encodes CASSSSGTGGTFYGYTF.